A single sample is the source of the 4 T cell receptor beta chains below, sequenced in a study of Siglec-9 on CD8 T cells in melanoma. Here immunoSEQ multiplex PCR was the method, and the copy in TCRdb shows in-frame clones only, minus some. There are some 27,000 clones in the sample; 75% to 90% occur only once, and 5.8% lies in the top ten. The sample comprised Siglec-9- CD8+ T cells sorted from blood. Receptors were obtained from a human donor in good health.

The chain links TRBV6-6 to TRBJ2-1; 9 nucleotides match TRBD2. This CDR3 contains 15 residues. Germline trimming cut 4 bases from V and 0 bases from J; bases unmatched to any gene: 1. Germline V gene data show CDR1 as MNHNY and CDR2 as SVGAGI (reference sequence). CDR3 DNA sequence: TGTGCCAGCAGTTTTAGCGGGAGCTCCTACAATGAGCAGTTCTTC. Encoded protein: CASSFSGSSYNEQFF.

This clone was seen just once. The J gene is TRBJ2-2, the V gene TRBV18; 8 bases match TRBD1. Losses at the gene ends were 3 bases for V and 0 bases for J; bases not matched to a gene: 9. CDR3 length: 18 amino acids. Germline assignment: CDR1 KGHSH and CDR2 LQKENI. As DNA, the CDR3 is TGTGCCAGCTCACCTCCGGGACAGGAGGACCCGAACACCGGGGAGCTGTTTTTT. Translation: CASSPPGQEDPNTGELFF.

CDR3 coding DNA: TGTGCCAGCAGGTTTGGGGGCAGGGACACAGATACGCAGTATTTT. Amino acid sequence: CASRFGGRDTDTQYF. V usage is TRBV7-2 and J usage is TRBJ2-3, with a possible D match to TRBD1 (6 bases). The CDR3 loop spans 15 amino acids. Trimming removed 6 bases from V and 2 bases from J, with 15 bases in between. Germline V gene lookup returns CDR1 SGHTA and CDR2 FQGNSA.

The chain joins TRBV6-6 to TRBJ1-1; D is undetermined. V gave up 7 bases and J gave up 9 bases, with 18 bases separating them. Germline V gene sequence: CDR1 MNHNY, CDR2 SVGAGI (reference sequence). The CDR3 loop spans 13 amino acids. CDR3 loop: CASTLRRIQKAFF. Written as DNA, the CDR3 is TGTGCCAGCACCTTACGGAGGATTCAGAAAGCTTTCTTT.